This TCR beta chain was captured by sequencing in a study of blood T cell repertoires in COVID-19 (dated by TCRdb to the early 2020s). Turning to the overall study: Samples from collaborators originated in the United States, Italy and Spain and spanned both the acute and convalescent phases of COVID-19. Sample metadata almost always included a de-identified subject ID, COVID-19 status, age in years and sex. The samples were drawn from the first 160 participants of the ongoing ImmuneRACE study and from 1,254 subjects provided by 6 global collaborators. The dataset comprised deeply sampled blood TCRbeta repertoires from subjects exposed to, actively infected with, or recovered from COVID-19. A freely available public database, intended as a resource for researchers studying the immune response to SARS-CoV-2, is where the repertoires were released. Where HLA class I and class II types were available, the types were taken from metadata supplied by the sample provider, not from assay-based typing. The material from the prospective study consisted of cDNA or gDNA derived from T cells, B-cell-depleted T cells, or PBMCs. Summary of the overall study and its limitations: The quantity of clinical and demographic metadata differed by source and by participant and was supplied without curation.

In the prospective study, participants were about 18 to 90 years old, resided in 25 or so geographic areas of the United States, and were enrolled through a virtual design. To assign participants to cohorts, the prospective study relied on clinical history that participants themselves reported in a screening survey and a study questionnaire. A participant counted as exposed if, within 2 weeks of entering the study, that participant had been in contact with someone who had a PCR-confirmed or clinician-diagnosed COVID-19 case. Each participant in the prospective study had whole blood, serum and a nasopharyngeal or oropharyngeal swab collected by mobile phlebotomists. Participants in the prospective study had the option to provide additional blood draws and questionnaires over a roughly 2-month period. Before DNA extraction, prospective study blood samples were shipped either frozen or at room temperature.

TCRbeta CDR3 regions were amplified from genomic DNA using the immunoSEQ Assay, a bias-controlled multiplex PCR. Turning to the authors' computational methods: Nucleated cell counts per sample were estimated from amplification of reference gene primers within the assay. Sequence reads were collapsed and filtered to measure the absolute abundance of every unique TCRbeta CDR3 rearrangement. For each sample, productive Simpson clonality was calculated as the square root of Simpson's diversity index across productive rearrangements. What TCRdb holds here is the immuneACCESS table cut down to in-frame rearrangements. Part of the clones is not present; checked against another copy, under half of the missing clones reflect an unresolved V gene, and the others are unexplained. V and J calls and clone size are as listed in that table; D and trimming were resolved from the DNA. The sample data list approximately 260,000 clones, and approximately 84% of these were observed just once. About 7% of the sample is taken by the ten largest.

Ends trimmed: V by 0 bases, J by 2 bases; bases unmatched to a gene: 1. CDR1 and CDR2 (LNHDA, SQIVND) derive from the germline V gene (reference sequence). The CDR3 contains 14 residues, cysteine and phenylalanine counted. The CDR3 DNA has 42 bases and is translated from base 1. Concerning this clone: This receptor's antigen is unknown. Base qualities are not recorded, but no much larger clone differs from it by a single base.

The chain links TRBV19 with TRBJ2-7, and 7 bases in between align with TRBD2. Sequencing was carried out using PBMCs or T cells enriched from blood (not recorded which). This TCR derives from a woman between 50 and 59 years old who had been exposed to COVID-19. The CDR3 is CASSIDRGAYEQYF. The nucleotide sequence reads as follows: TGTGCCAGTAGTATAGATCGGGGGGCCTACGAGCAGTACTTC.